This TCR beta chain was sequenced during a study of T-cell memory formation after mild COVID-19. As regards this clonotype: Its matching antigen is unknown.

Each CDR3 protein is one row after TCRdb ran MiXCR on the 5' RACE reads. The profile shows a few hundred thousand distinct CDR3 sequences, 16% of them singletons. Between the trimmed V and J ends, which lost 4 bases and 3 bases, there was a span of 13 bases. The CDR3 is 13 residues long. Germline values: CDR1 DFQATT, CDR2 SNEGSKA (reference sequence). Regarding the study as a whole: Clones contracting across day 15 to 85 had a balanced CD4/CD8 profile; later expanding clones leaned CD4+.

The TCR comes from a man younger than 35 who had mild COVID-19 (a few samples of this study predate the infection). Cell type and time point are not known. The chain carries TRBV20-1 and TRBJ2-7; TRBD2 is a possible D gene (6 bases). Sequencing used PBMCs or a T cell subset sorted from them (not recorded which). DNA for the CDR3: TGCAGTGCTAAGGGCGGGGCGGGCTACGAGCAGTACGTC. It yields the protein CSAKGGAGYEQYV.